These T cell receptor beta chains were read from a single sample in a study of T-cell reconstitution after alpha-beta-depleted transplantation in children. MiXCR was run by TCRdb on the PCR reads, yielding one entry per CDR3 protein. Found here are about 1,000,000 distinct CDR3 sequences, less than 30% of them singletons; the top ten hold roughly 31%. Here the sequenced sample was PBMCs, mostly from graft donor cells, taken 360 days after TCRalphabeta/CD19-depleted stem cell transplant. The origin of the receptors is a boy under three years old who had a stem cell transplant for SCID, so the T cells may come from the graft donor. Both conserved end residues are part of each CDR3. The order of the fields is D gene, J gene, clone size, V gene, CDR3 protein, CDR3 DNA. A D gene is named only where the DNA matches it firmly. Part of the rows lack a size; the others show once, few, many or a class for expanded clones.

TRBD1 | TRBJ1-2 | - | TRBV5-1 | CASSDEQGRGYGYTF | TGCGCCAGCAGCGATGAACAGGGGAGAGGCTATGGCTACACCTTC
TRBD1 | TRBJ1-3 | - | TRBV19 | CATSTGIGNTIYF | TGTGCCACCTCGACAGGGATCGGAAACACCATATATTTT
TRBD1 | TRBJ2-3 | - | TRBV10-2 | CASRFGQADTDTQYF | TGCGCCAGCAGGTTCGGACAGGCCGACACAGATACGCAGTATTTT
- | TRBJ2-2 | - | TRBV12-3/TRBV12-4 | CASSSRTEVQSPNTGELFF | TGTGCCAGCAGTTCCCGGACGGAGGTGCAATCCCCGAACACCGGGGAGCTGTTTTTT
- | TRBJ2-3 | - | TRBV7-8 | CASSLVARHLGLDTQYF | TGTGCCAGCAGCTTAGTAGCTAGGCACTTAGGGTTAGATACGCAGTATTTT
TRBD1 | TRBJ2-2 | - | TRBV9 | CASSRTGTGVRSGELFF | TGTGCCAGCTCTCGCACCGGGACAGGGGTTAGGTCCGGGGAGCTGTTTTTT
- | TRBJ2-7 | few | TRBV2 | CASTSEGKPFSEQYF | TGTGCCAGCACCTCCGAGGGGAAACCTTTCTCAGAGCAGTACTTC
- | TRBJ2-2 | - | TRBV28 | CASSPHPGLNTGELFF | TGTGCCAGCAGTCCTCACCCGGGGCTGAACACCGGGGAGCTGTTTTTT
- | TRBJ2-2 | many | TRBV5-1 | CASSFGAANTGELFF | TGCGCCAGCAGCTTCGGAGCGGCGAACACCGGGGAGCTGTTTTTT
TRBD1 | TRBJ1-5 | - | TRBV6-5 | CASSYQGARGNQPQHF | TGTGCCAGCAGTTACCAGGGGGCGAGGGGCAATCAGCCCCAGCATTTT
TRBD1 | TRBJ2-1 | - | TRBV12-3/TRBV12-4 | CASARTGDTYNEQFF | TGTGCCAGCGCCCGGACAGGGGACACCTACAATGAGCAGTTCTTC
TRBD1 | TRBJ1-2 | - | TRBV4-2 | CASSQDRAGGSGYTF | TGTGCCAGCAGCCAAGATCGGGCAGGGGGCAGTGGCTACACCTTC
- | TRBJ2-2 | few | TRBV6-4 | CASSDQGLTGELFF | TGTGCCAGCAGTGACCAGGGGCTCACCGGGGAGCTGTTTTTT
TRBD2 | TRBJ2-1 | - | TRBV5-1 | CASRDASGGRNEQFF | TGCGCCAGCAGGGATGCTAGCGGGGGGCGCAATGAGCAGTTCTTC
- | TRBJ2-1 | - | TRBV5-5 | CASSFRDGSRNEQFF | TGTGCCAGCAGCTTCCGGGACGGGAGCCGCAATGAGCAGTTCTTC
- | TRBJ2-6 | - | TRBV2 | CATSTQFAGANVLTF | TGTGCCACCTCTACTCAATTCGCTGGGGCCAACGTCCTGACTTTC
- | TRBJ2-7 | - | TRBV12-3/TRBV12-4 | CASSAQVGAYEQYF | TGTGCCAGCAGCGCCCAGGTCGGGGCGTACGAGCAGTACTTC
- | TRBJ2-7 | - | TRBV5-6 | CASSTDGFYEQYF | TGTGCCAGCAGCACCGACGGGTTTTACGAGCAGTACTTC
- | TRBJ2-7 | many | TRBV5-1 | CASSLAGRNEQYF | TGCGCCAGCAGCTTGGCCGGGAGAAACGAGCAGTACTTC
TRBD1 | TRBJ2-1 | many | TRBV29-1 | CSAGTVTYNEQFF | TGCAGCGCGGGGACAGTTACCTACAATGAGCAGTTCTTC
TRBD1 | TRBJ2-6 | - | TRBV7-3 | CASSPRQGLGSGANVLTF | TGTGCCAGCAGCCCACGACAGGGGTTGGGTTCTGGGGCCAACGTCCTGACTTTC
TRBD2 | TRBJ2-3 | - | TRBV20-1 | CSAPRGGTDTQYF | TGCAGTGCTCCGCGGGGGGGCACAGATACGCAGTATTTT
TRBD1 | TRBJ1-3 | few | TRBV7-6 | CASSRVPGGLTIYF | TGTGCCAGCAGCCGAGTGCCAGGGGGCCTGACCATATATTTT
TRBD2 | TRBJ2-2 | - | TRBV7-2 | CASSLWGTSGTGELFF | TGTGCCAGCAGCTTATGGGGGACTAGCGGCACCGGGGAGCTGTTTTTT
- | TRBJ1-2 | few | TRBV10-2 | CASSEGRGGYTF | TGCGCCAGCAGTGAGGGGAGGGGTGGCTACACCTTC
- | TRBJ1-2 | - | TRBV5-1 | CASSLVSETNYGYTF | TGCGCCAGCAGCTTGGTTTCGGAGACTAACTATGGCTACACCTTC
- | TRBJ1-1 | - | TRBV20-1 | CSARGALGLNTEAFF | TGCAGTGCTAGAGGGGCTCTGGGTCTGAACACTGAAGCTTTCTTT
- | TRBJ2-3 | few | TRBV7-2 | CASSSRGAADDTQYF | TGTGCCAGCAGCTCTAGGGGGGCCGCGGATGATACGCAGTATTTT
- | TRBJ1-5 | few | TRBV18 | CASSPARNRGNQPQHF | TGTGCCAGCTCACCCGCGAGGAACCGGGGCAATCAGCCCCAGCATTTT
- | TRBJ2-6 | many | TRBV7-9 | CASSLGSKQATVSGANVLTF | TGTGCCAGCAGCTTGGGCTCTAAACAGGCTACAGTCTCTGGGGCCAACGTCCTGACTTTC